These 27 T cell receptor beta chains came from one sample sequenced in a study of PD-L1 blockade in urothelial cancer. Data came from immunoSEQ multiplex PCR; TCRdb stores just in-frame clones and leaves some out. In the table there are 100,000 or so clones, about 90% of which are singletons. The specimen was PBMCs, collected around atezolizumab (anti-PD-L1) treatment. Every receptor here comes from a woman aged 80 or over with urothelial cancer.

The chain couples TRBV19 to TRBJ2-6; 9 bases map to TRBD1. Trimming cost V 7 bases and J 4 bases; bases outside gene matches: 5. The CDR3 sequence is 15 residues long. Germline CDR1 is LNHDA and CDR2 is SQIVND (reference sequence). The DNA of the CDR3 is TGTGCCAGTAATCACAGGGGGCCCGGGGCCAACGTCCTGACTTTC. Translated: CASNHRGPGANVLTF.

The chain is built from TRBV25-1 and TRBJ2-1, with D possibly being TRBD1 (7 bases). Deletions cut 6 bases from V and 5 bases from J, with 17 bases between. Germline-derived CDR1 and CDR2 are MGHDK and SYGVNS. This CDR3 is 15 amino acids long. CDR3 coding DNA: TGTGCCAGCAGGGAGGGGGCTCTACTGAACAATGAGCAGTTCTTC. This codes for CASREGALLNNEQFF.

This clone was found once. V usage is TRBV6-1 and J usage is TRBJ2-1, with TRBD2 identical over 9 bases. The germline V gene encodes CDR1 MNHNS and CDR2 SASEGT. J gave up 5 bases and V 5 bases, and 4 bases lay outside the gene matches. This CDR3 is 14 amino acids long. The CDR3 region has the DNA TGTGCCAGCAGTTCCCTAGCGGGGCACAATGAGCAGTTCTTC. It codes for CASSSLAGHNEQFF.

The rearrangement joins TRBV5-1 to TRBJ2-5, with TRBD2 matching over 12 bases. The CDR3 sequence is 17 residues long. Germline V gene data show CDR1 as SGHRS and CDR2 as YFSETQ. The ends lost 0 bases at V and 4 bases at J; junction bases unmatched: 7. The CDR3 region is CASSLAGLAGGPETQYF. In DNA form, the CDR3 reads TGCGCCAGCAGCTTGGCCGGGCTAGCGGGAGGGCCAGAGACCCAGTACTTC.

The CDR3 is CASSVWREPYNEQFF. As DNA, the CDR3 is TGTGCCAGCAGCGTTTGGCGGGAGCCCTACAATGAGCAGTTCTTC. J is TRBJ2-1 and V is TRBV9; 7 bases map to TRBD2. In germline, CDR1 is SGDLS, CDR2 YYNGEE. V dropped 2 bases and J dropped 2; count of bases not matched to a gene: 4. There are 15 residues in the CDR3.

The J gene is TRBJ2-1, the V gene TRBV20-1; D is ambiguous. This CDR3 contains 11 residues. The V and J ends lost 3 bases and 10 bases respectively, with 10 bases between them. Germline CDR1 is DFQATT and CDR2 is SNEGSKA (reference sequence). CDR3 sequence reads: CSASEYLEQFF. CDR3 sequence (DNA): TGCAGTGCTAGTGAGTACCTGGAGCAGTTCTTC.

This sequence joins TRBV7-7 and TRBJ2-2, with unresolved D. Germline CDR1 reads SSHAT; CDR2 reads FNYEAQ (reference sequence). Trimming took 5 bases from V and 8 from J, leaving 12 bases between them. The CDR3 spans 13 residues. Written as DNA, the CDR3 is TGTGCCAGCAGCCTCACTACTACTGGGGAGCTGTTTTTT. This sequence encodes CASSLTTTGELFF.

This clone was seen just once. The V and J genes are TRBV2 and TRBJ1-1, with 8 bases identical to TRBD1. This CDR3 contains 14 residues. With V trimmed by 7 bases and J by 6 bases, 10 bases remained unmatched. Per germline, CDR1 SNHLY and CDR2 FYNNEI. The CDR3 sequence is CASNGQGLLSEAFF. CDR3 coding DNA: TGTGCCAGCAATGGACAGGGACTGCTTTCTGAAGCTTTCTTT.

The chain joins TRBV27 to TRBJ1-5; possible D gene TRBD1, 5 bases. The V end was cut by 5 bases, the J end by 2 bases, with 16 bases between. The CDR3 consists of 16 residues. The germline V gene encodes CDR1 MNHEY and CDR2 SMNVEV (reference sequence). The CDR3 protein is CASSPYQGLGNQPQHF. CDR3 DNA sequence: TGTGCCAGCAGTCCCTATCAGGGCCTCGGCAATCAGCCCCAGCATTTT.

This chain links TRBV5-6 with TRBJ2-6, with 7 bases lining up with TRBD1. With V trimmed by 0 bases and J by 1 base, 4 bases remained unmatched. This CDR3 is built from 17 residues. CDR1 and CDR2 from the germline V gene are SGHDT and YYEEEE. The CDR3 DNA is TGTGCCAGCAGCTTGGTAGGGGGCGGATCTGGGGCCAACGTCCTGACTTTC. Translating gives CASSLVGGGSGANVLTF.

The V call is TRBV9, the J call TRBJ1-1; D may be TRBD1 (5 bases). The V gene's germline CDR1 is SGDLS and CDR2 YYNGEE. V was pared by 4 bases and J by 1 base, with 14 bases between. This CDR3 spans 15 amino acids. CDR3 sequence reads: CASSPRQTTNTEAFF. The CDR3 region has the DNA TGTGCCAGCAGCCCGAGACAGACCACGAACACTGAAGCTTTCTTT.

The chain combines TRBV10-3 with TRBJ2-2, with 8 bases matching TRBD1. Germline lookup yields CDR1 ENHRY and CDR2 SYGVKD. With V trimmed by 7 bases and J by 5 bases, 9 bases remained unmatched. The CDR3 is made up of 15 amino acids. For the CDR3, the DNA is TGTGCCATCACCGCTGGACAGGGCCTAACCGGGGAGCTGTTTTTT. This sequence encodes CAITAGQGLTGELFF.

The chain uses TRBV18 and TRBJ1-4; weak D call: TRBD1 (5 bases). This CDR3 has 17 amino acids. Germline V gene data show CDR1 as KGHSH and CDR2 as LQKENI. Trimming took 6 bases from V and 4 from J, leaving 21 bases between them. DNA for the CDR3: TGTGCCAGCTCCCCCGGAGGGGCCGCAGGTGGTAATGAAAAACTGTTTTTT. Its translation is CASSPGGAAGGNEKLFF.

In the case of this clone: The sample has other DNA sequences that encode this CDR3 too. The chain recombines TRBV5-1 with TRBJ1-1, with D possibly matching TRBD1 (5 bases). Trimming took 0 bases from V and 3 from J, leaving 9 bases between them. The length of the CDR3 is 14 residues. Germline CDR1 and CDR2: SGHRS and YFSETQ. The CDR3 coding sequence is TGCGCCAGCAGCTTGGGCAGGGCGGACACTGAAGCTTTCTTT. Its translation: CASSLGRADTEAFF.

The chain employs TRBV7-9 and TRBJ2-7, with TRBD2 matching 11 bases. Trimming at V came to 2 bases and at J to 3 bases, leaving 3 bases not matched to a gene. Germline CDR1 is SEHNR and CDR2 is FQNEAQ (reference sequence). This CDR3 comprises 15 residues. The CDR3 bases are TGTGCCAGCAGCTTACTAGCGGGAGGTCTCTACGAGCAGTACTTC. Its protein product is CASSLLAGGLYEQYF.

This chain links TRBV28 with TRBJ1-2; D not resolved. The CDR3 consists of 17 residues. The V end was cut by 1 base, the J end by 5 bases, with 20 bases between. Germline CDR1 and CDR2: MDHEN and SYDVKM. For the CDR3, the DNA is TGTGCCAGCAGTTTATATGTTGGACTGCGGGCGGAATATGGCTACACCTTC. It specifies CASSLYVGLRAEYGYTF.

The chain combines TRBV9 with TRBJ2-3, with D tentatively TRBD2 (5 bases). V was trimmed by 0 bases and J by 0 bases, leaving 11 bases between them. CDR1 SGDLS and CDR2 YYNGEE come from the germline V gene. CDR3 length: 16 amino acids. CDR3 bases: TGTGCCAGCAGCGTAGGCCTAGCAGAAAGCACAGATACGCAGTATTTT. This sequence encodes CASSVGLAESTDTQYF. The variable domain in full, with the rest retrieved from reference TRBV9 and TRBJ2-3, is DSGVTQTPKHLITATGQRVTLRCSPRSGDLSVYWYQQSLDQGLQFLIQYYNGEERAKGNILERFSAQQFPDLHSELNLSSLELGDSALYFCASSVGLAESTDTQYFGPGTRLTVL.

The rearrangement links TRBV30 to TRBJ1-2; D may be TRBD1 (6 bases). The CDR3 covers 12 residues. V was clipped by 5 bases and J by 4 bases, with 11 bases between them. In germline, CDR1 is GTSNPN, CDR2 SVGIG (reference sequence). CDR3 bases: TGTGCCTGGGGACAGACAGTCTATGGCTACACCTTC. As protein: CAWGQTVYGYTF.

J is TRBJ1-1 and V is TRBV9; D is possibly TRBD1 (6 bases). Germline CDR1 SGDLS, CDR2 YYNGEE. V dropped 4 bases and J dropped 8 bases, with 15 bases sitting between them. The CDR3 covers 13 residues. The CDR3 spells CASSTRTESEAFF. The CDR3 DNA follows: TGTGCCAGCAGCACCCGGACAGAATCGGAAGCTTTCTTT.

The CDR3, as DNA: TGTGCCAGTAGAGAAGGGAGGTCGCAGTATTTT. Protein product: CASREGRSQYF. This chain joins TRBV19 and TRBJ2-3, with a possible D match to TRBD2 (6 bases). CDR1 is LNHDA, CDR2 SQIVND, per germline (reference sequence). The V and J ends lost 6 bases and 10 bases respectively, with 11 bases between them. The CDR3 is made up of 11 amino acids. The complete variable domain, with remaining parts taken from reference TRBV19 and TRBJ2-3, reads DGGITQSPKYLFRKEGQNVTLSCEQNLNHDAMYWYRQDPGQGLRLIYYSQIVNDFQKGDIAEGYSVSREKKESFPLTVTSAQKNPTAFYLCASREGRSQYFGPGTRLTVL.

The J gene is TRBJ1-1, the V gene TRBV9; 7 bases map to TRBD1. Germline V CDR1 and CDR2: SGDLS, YYNGEE. Trimming removed 3 bases from V and 3 bases from J; junction bases left unmatched: 8. CDR3 length: 15 residues. This CDR3 is CASSADPQGDTEAFF. Here the CDR3 DNA reads TGTGCCAGCAGCGCCGATCCCCAGGGGGACACTGAAGCTTTCTTT. Full variable domain (missing parts from reference TRBV9 and TRBJ1-1): DSGVTQTPKHLITATGQRVTLRCSPRSGDLSVYWYQQSLDQGLQFLIQYYNGEERAKGNILERFSAQQFPDLHSELNLSSLELGDSALYFCASSADPQGDTEAFFGQGTRLTVV.

The chain is built from TRBV10-3 and TRBJ1-5; D is possibly TRBD1 (5 bases). CDR1 ENHRY and CDR2 SYGVKD come from the germline V gene. The CDR3 covers 17 residues. Trimming shortened V by 10 bases and J by 3 bases, and 25 bases separated the two germline ends. CDR3 in amino acids: CANGSGVGQGDNQPQHF. Here the CDR3 DNA reads TGTGCCAACGGGAGCGGGGTGGGGCAGGGTGACAATCAGCCCCAGCATTTT.

The V gene is TRBV7-8, the J gene TRBJ1-2; TRBD1 might be the D (5 bases). CDR1 SGHVS and CDR2 FQNEAQ come from the germline V gene. The V end was cut by 6 bases, the J end by 4 bases, with 12 bases between. CDR3 length: 13 residues. In DNA form, the CDR3 reads TGTGCCAGCAGACCCAGGGACTTCTATGGCTACACCTTC. This codes for CASRPRDFYGYTF.

The CDR3 DNA is TGCGCCAGCAGCCAAGATGTGGAGGGTGGAATATTTCCTGAAGCTTTCTTT. It specifies CASSQDVEGGIFPEAFF. The rearrangement joins TRBV4-1 to TRBJ1-1; D unclear. V dropped 0 bases and J dropped 6 bases, with 20 bases sitting between them. This CDR3 has 17 residues. Germline V gives CDR1 MGHRA, CDR2 YSYEKL.

The chain joins TRBV28 to TRBJ2-2, with D perhaps TRBD1 (6 bases). CDR3 length: 14 residues. The germline V gene encodes CDR1 MDHEN and CDR2 SYDVKM. V was trimmed by 7 bases and J by 4 bases, leaving 13 bases between them. The CDR3 region is CASIGTQLTGELFF. CDR3 nucleotides: TGTGCCAGCATCGGGACACAACTCACCGGGGAGCTGTTTTTT.

V is TRBV10-2 and J is TRBJ1-2; possibly TRBD1 for D (5 bases). V lost 2 bases to trimming and J lost 7 bases, with 14 bases between them. CDR1 and CDR2 from the germline V gene are WSHSY and SAAADI. The CDR3 contains 14 residues. As DNA, the CDR3 is TGCGCCAGCAGTGAGACCCGGGGGGGGTTTGGCTACACCTTC. Residues: CASSETRGGFGYTF.

The chain carries TRBV15 and TRBJ2-1; D uncertain. The CDR3 totals 17 residues. The germline V and J ends were trimmed by 5 bases and 0 bases, with 17 bases remaining between them. Germline CDR1 LNHNV, CDR2 YYDKDF (reference sequence). CDR3 sequence (DNA): TGTGCCACCAGCGAGGTCCGCCCCCAAAGCTCCTACAATGAGCAGTTCTTC. This translates into CATSEVRPQSSYNEQFF.